This TCR beta chain comes out of a study of blood T cell repertoires in COVID-19. Per the original data handling: From reference gene primer amplification, estimates of nucleated cell counts were derived. Here immunoSEQ multiplex PCR was the method, and the copy in TCRdb shows in-frame clones only, minus some. The V and J calls and clone size are taken from that table; D and trimming were inferred from the DNA. The table shows about 190,000 clones, with 70% to 90% occurring only once. The CDR3 length is 13 residues. Germline V CDR1 and CDR2: SGHVS, FNYEAQ. Trimming removed 5 bases at V and 4 bases at J, with 9 bases between.

The rearrangement joins TRBV7-6 to TRBJ1-5, with D perhaps TRBD1 (5 bases). Source material: peripheral blood. The receptor comes from a woman in her forties who had recovered from COVID-19. The CDR3, as DNA: TGTGCCAGCAGCCCCAGGGAAAATCAGCCCCAGCATTTT. It encodes CASSPRENQPQHF.